Reported below is one TCR beta chain. Which antigen it targets is not known. Per-base quality was not reported, and no clone a single base away is much larger than it. The same CDR3 also results from other DNA sequences found in this sample. The CDR3 measures 15 amino acids from cysteine to phenylalanine. Of the read, only the CDR3 DNA is kept; its 45 bases are in frame from base 1. Trimming leaves V shorter by 0 bases and J shorter by 10 bases, with the junction holding 7 bases beyond the gene matches. Via the germline V gene, CDR1 is SGDLS and CDR2 YYNGEE. The data are from a study of cytomegalovirus exposure and HLA in healthy donors listed by TCRdb under 2017. A note on the overall study: In an earlier analysis of roughly 500 of the donors, approximately 300 Gb of sequence data and roughly 100 million unique TCR beta sequences from 180 million or so T cells were reported. Approximately 300 gigabases of sequencing data and 70 million to 100 million unique TCR sequences were included in an early release covering under 650 HLA-typed donors. Of the roughly 400 genotyped donors, approximately 80% fell in the genetic ancestry cluster associated with self-reported Caucasian donors. The study was designed to test whether signatures of past pathogen exposure could be identified by cataloging public T cell receptors. The study profiled the T cell repertoires of 550 to 700 subjects by immunosequencing and related them to cytomegalovirus serostatus. Along with the roughly 670-subject first cohort, a separate validation cohort of approximately 110 different subjects was used. To predict cytomegalovirus infection status, the study brought together high-throughput TCR immunosequencing, statistical association of individual TCRs with disease status, and machine learning. A later analysis re-examined previously published TCR beta repertoires from roughly 650 donors and added high-resolution HLA genotyping to investigate patterns of TCR occurrence. In the later analysis, no new phenotypic data were used to find candidate immune exposures; instead, reliance was placed on TCR beta sequences and their occurrence across donors. To decide whether each TCR beta V gene segment behaved as functional or pseudogenic, an earlier analysis of nearly 600 of the donors relied on high-throughput TCR beta sequencing. Alongside the repertoire data, information on donor age, sex, ethnicity and CMV serostatus was compiled. A later genetic analysis took genome-wide SNP genotypes for 398 of the 666 donors and used that subset as a discovery cohort. Every repertoire in the discovery cohort had been generated on one and the same sequencing platform. HLA typing included class I and class II loci at four-digit resolution. The number of donors typed differed by locus, with 629-630 for A, B, C, DRB1 and DQB1, approximately 500 for DQA1, about 610 for DPA1, and approximately 470 for DPB1. Four to six DR-DQ haplotypes were handled as single units for association and clustering, since linkage in the cohort was strong. Across 300 to 400 genotyped donors of the cohort, an average of approximately 200,000 unique TCR beta nucleotide sequences per donor were sequenced, and around 20% of those sequences were non-productive.

In total, roughly 670 healthy bone marrow donors made up the cohort. All cohort members were sampled while nominally healthy, although unrecorded immune exposures were likely present. The donor tested CMV seronegative, placing the donor among the approximately 360 seronegative members of the cohort. A peripheral blood sample was collected from each donor, and TCR beta sequencing was performed on peripheral blood mononuclear cells. The Qiagen DNeasy Blood Extraction Kit was used to extract genomic DNA from the blood cell samples. Library preparation was by the immunoSEQ multiplex PCR assay. For the multiplex PCR, a mixture combining 60 forward primers for TCR Vbeta segments and 13 reverse primers for TCR Jbeta segments was used. The CDR3 region of rearranged TCR beta genes was amplified from genomic DNA by a multiplex PCR assay. The amplified TCR beta libraries were sequenced on the Illumina HiSeq System as 87-base-pair reads. In the paper's pipeline: Across the 500 to 850 repertoires, a later analysis counted 80 million or so unique TCR beta chains, approximately 12 million of which were shared by at least two donors. A nearest-neighbor algorithm error-corrected the raw reads and collapsed the reads into unique sequences, merging closely related sequences to remove PCR and sequencing errors. To assign V, D and J gene segments, CDR3 sequences were aligned to IMGT reference sequences. For a sequence to be retained, a match of at least six nucleotides was required to both a V gene segment and a J gene segment. A rearrangement was called productive if the CDR3 had no stop codons and remained in frame with V and J, and every other rearrangement was called non-productive. CDR3 was defined according to IMGT convention as the region running from the second conserved V-encoded cysteine to the conserved J-encoded phenylalanine. In an earlier analysis of 550 to 650 of the donors, sequences lacking an unambiguous match to a single V gene segment were excluded. In an earlier analysis of several hundred of the donors, V segments were called functional above 56.7% productive rearrangements and were called segregating when the between-donor standard deviation exceeded 5%. A statistical classification framework was built for diagnosing cytomegalovirus status from the catalog of TCR beta chain sequences. In a later analysis, V and J genes were assigned by comparing TCR nucleotide sequences against IMGT/GENE-DB human TR gene sequences. In a later analysis, CDR3 sequences and most-parsimonious VDJ recombination scenarios were assigned using the TCRdist pipeline. A later analysis defined each TCR beta chain by its CDR3 amino acid sequence plus V-gene family, and excluded reads lacking a unique V-gene family. In a later analysis, some 600 highly shared, low-generation-probability nucleotide sequences were removed to address suspected cross-contamination and a sequencing artifact. In a later analysis, a clonal expansion index for each public chain was calculated from normalized within-repertoire ranks of inferred template counts. Generation probabilities in a later analysis came from a VDJ recombination model fitted to out-of-frame rearrangements, and those results were checked against IGoR. Hypergeometric tests were used in a later analysis to score TCR-TCR, TCR-HLA and TCR-CMV co-occurrence, with a repertoire-size bias correction applied to the TCR pairs. False discovery rates were estimated in a later analysis by permuting HLA or CMV assignments 20 times. In a later analysis, co-occurring TCRs were grouped using DBSCAN, with TCRdist sequence similarity added in when clustering inside HLA-allele-positive subsets. Repertoires with fewer than 30,000 or more than 120,000 public chains were left out of co-occurrence clustering, as were about 5 repertoires with anomalous nucleotide sharing. Drawn from immuneACCESS, this table holds only the in-frame rearrangements with V and J called that TCRdb kept. Clones are partly lost; checked studies trace under half to an unresolved V gene and leave the rest unexplained. That table gives V, J and clone size, and the DNA gave D and trimming. The sample table shows roughly 200,000 clones, and around 83% are seen once. The top ten hold around 1.5% of the sample.

Beyond this particular receptor, the publication reports: When HLA alleles, especially DR and DQ, strongly co-occurred, attributing TCR associations to individual alleles was difficult. A group of highly shared sequence variants was considered likely to be a technical artifact of the sequencing pipeline. In vitro tests confirmed that a few of the cytomegalovirus-associated TCR beta chains recognize cytomegalovirus antigens. The 87-base-pair reads could not distinguish some IMGT-functional V segments, including TRBV6-2 and TRBV6-3, so those segments were excluded. A later analysis associated about 16,000 TCR beta sequences with specific HLA alleles at a false discovery rate of 0.05. In a later analysis, several top co-occurrence clusters were reported to appear linked to parvovirus B19, influenza, CMV and Epstein-Barr virus. In a later analysis, TCR association rates were found to vary across HLA loci, with the most associated TCRs seen for DRB1 alleles and the fewest for HLA-C alleles. In a later genetic analysis, fewer N-insertions in productive TCRs were reported among donors in an Asian-associated ancestry cluster than the approximately 670-donor mean. Sequencing depth was assumed to be roughly uniform across donors in the presence/absence analyses, though that assumption may not hold. A further reported finding was that TCR beta sequences accurately predicted the HLA-A and HLA-B alleles for most subjects in the first cohort. Correlated functional status among segregating V segments might be attributable to linkage disequilibrium, but an unknown experimental factor could not be ruled out. Cytomegalovirus status was reported to be diagnosed by the classifier with high specificity and sensitivity in both the original and validation cohorts. The authors suggested that the approach could potentially be generalized to other disease states and immunological phenotypes. Because counts were too low, 15 to 20 rarely observed V segments, including chromosome 9 orphons, were left out of the earlier analysis of about 500 of the donors. In an earlier analysis of roughly 500 of the donors, most TCR beta V segments appeared in productive rearrangements about 87% or about 30% of the time, broadly matching IMGT annotations. Only TCR beta chains were sequenced in this cohort, and the absence of alpha or paired-chain data limited detectable features. Immune exposure information for the cohort was limited to CMV serostatus. Most TCR sequences were seen in very few donors, while some public TCRs were found in many individuals. The study gave a list of over 150 TCR beta chains associated with cytomegalovirus. Because some donors lacked HLA typing at each locus, the association tests relied only on the typed subset. In a later analysis, HLA-associated TCR beta chains showed more clonal expansion and lower generation probabilities than non-associated chains that were equally common. Most CMV-associated TCR beta chains appeared to be HLA-restricted in a later analysis, and the HLA associations seemed to be driven largely by CMV exposure. V-gene and J-gene trimming of TCR beta chains was associated with a missense DCLRE1C variant in a later genetic analysis, and the association was replicated in an independent cohort.

The clonotype was recovered from a man aged 45-65 years in good health and CMV-seronegative. The chain joins TRBV9 to TRBJ2-1, and 10 junctional nucleotides match TRBD2. Sequencing input: PBMCs. DNA sequence: TGTGCCAGCAGCGTAGAAGGACTAGCGGTCGACGAGCAGTTCTTC. Protein translation: CASSVEGLAVDEQFF.